This passage covers 4 T cell receptor beta chains from one sample sequenced in a study of OX40 agonist ivuxolimab in advanced cancers. This table comes from immunoSEQ multiplex PCR, and its TCRdb copy is limited to in-frame clones, with some not included. The table has 70,000 or so clones, approximately 90% seen once. This specimen consisted of CD4+ or CD8+ T cells sorted from blood, obtained in a trial of the OX40 agonist ivuxolimab. The receptor set was obtained from an adult with an advanced solid tumor such as melanoma, head and neck, liver or kidney cancer.

The J gene is TRBJ1-5, the V gene TRBV6-1; D possibly corresponds to TRBD1 (5 bases). The CDR3 sequence is 14 residues long. Deletions cut 3 bases from V and 5 bases from J, with 11 bases between. Per the germline V gene, CDR1 is MNHNS and CDR2 is SASEGT. This CDR3 is CASSENRRDQPQHF. CDR3 DNA: TGTGCCAGCAGTGAGAACAGGCGGGATCAGCCCCAGCATTTT.

In nucleotides, the CDR3 is TGTGCCAGCAGAGGGGGAGGGAATCAGCCCCAGCATTTT. Its protein product is CASRGGGNQPQHF. The chain carries TRBV6-1 and TRBJ1-5, with D possibly TRBD1 on 6 matching bases. This CDR3 is 13 amino acids long. Germline V lookup: CDR1 MNHNS, CDR2 SASEGT. V was shortened by 6 bases and J by 4 bases, with 10 bases between the two germline ends.

Worth noting for this clone: Other DNA sequences in the sample encode the same CDR3. V is TRBV7-9 and J is TRBJ1-1, with D unresolved. CDR1 is SEHNR and CDR2 is FQNEAQ in the germline V gene (reference sequence). There are 13 residues in the CDR3. V lost 0 bases and J lost 3, with 5 bases in between. CDR3 protein: CASSLAGDTEAFF. The CDR3 DNA sequence: TGTGCCAGCAGCTTAGCAGGTGACACTGAAGCTTTCTTT.

The genes are TRBV9 and TRBJ2-7; possible D gene TRBD1, 5 bases. The germline V gene has CDR1 SGDLS and CDR2 YYNGEE. The CDR3 spans 13 residues. V lost 4 bases, J lost 2 bases, and 10 bases lay in between. CDR3 in amino acids: CASSPTATYEQYF. The CDR3 bases are TGTGCCAGCAGCCCGACAGCGACCTACGAGCAGTACTTC.